This TCR beta chain was sequenced in a study of cytomegalovirus exposure and HLA in healthy donors. Primers for the PCR totalled 60 Vbeta and 13 Jbeta. Method: immunoSEQ multiplex PCR; TCRdb's copy keeps in-frame clones and lacks some. The table has 150,000 to 200,000 clones, over 80% seen once. The CDR3 has 13 residues. V lost 4 bases to trimming and J lost 2 bases, with 7 bases between them. Germline CDR1 LNHDA, CDR2 SQIVND (reference sequence). Worth noting for this clone: Its antigen is still unknown.

Study-wide results and limits: It was shown in a later analysis that HLA-associated TCR beta chains were more clonally expanded than other, equally common chains. For most TCR beta V segments, an earlier analysis put the productive rate at about 87% or about 30% of the time.

Samples came from healthy bone marrow donors. The sequencing sample was made of PBMCs. The chain has TRBV19 and TRBJ2-3; D is unclear. This sequence originates from a man aged 35 to 55 in good health and CMV-seronegative. CDR3 in DNA: TGTGCCAGTAGTAAGCAGGACACAGATACGCAGTATTTT. Translated: CASSKQDTDTQYF.